Below are 13 T cell receptor beta chains sequenced from a single sample in a study of CD8 T cells in Susac syndrome. Reverse transcription of about 0.5 to 1 ug RNA was carried out with random hexamers. TCRdb used MiXCR to reprocess the immunoSEQ multiplex PCR reads, holding one entry per CDR3 protein. This sample has 100,000 or so distinct CDR3 sequences, with 95% found just once. Material: CD8+ T cells from PBMCs. These receptors came from a human donor with Susac syndrome.

This clonotype came up once. The V and J genes are TRBV29-1 and TRBJ2-7, with 7 bases lining up with TRBD2. The length of the CDR3 is 11 residues. The germline V gene encodes CDR1 SQVTM and CDR2 ANQGSEA. V lost 6 bases, J lost 6 bases, and 5 bases stayed unmatched. The CDR3 region has the DNA TGCAGCGTACTAGCGATGGGCGAGCAGTACTTC. This translates into CSVLAMGEQYF.

This clonotype was found once. The J gene is TRBJ1-1, the V gene TRBV9, with TRBD1 identical over 8 bases. The CDR3 is 14 residues long. V shed 3 bases, J shed 4 bases, and the junction held 5 bases outside the gene matches. CDR1 is SGDLS and CDR2 is YYNGEE in the germline V gene. The CDR3 sequence is CASSDFRGLTEAFF. For the CDR3, the DNA is TGTGCCAGCAGCGACTTCAGGGGGCTCACTGAAGCTTTCTTT.

V is TRBV27 and J is TRBJ1-2; no clear D gene. This CDR3 region has 10 residues. Germline V gene data show CDR1 as MNHEY and CDR2 as SMNVEV (reference sequence). V lost 0 bases and J 8 bases, leaving 1 base between the germline ends. CDR3 sequence: CASSLSGYTF. CDR3 DNA sequence: TGTGCCAGCAGTTTATCGGGCTACACCTTC.

This clonotype appeared once. J is TRBJ2-1 and V is TRBV18, with TRBD1 matching over 7 bases. The ends lost 6 bases at V and 0 bases at J; junction bases unmatched: 11. Germline V gene lookup returns CDR1 KGHSH and CDR2 LQKENI. The CDR3 contains 17 residues. CDR3: CASSLLTGPSSYNEQFF. DNA of the CDR3: TGTGCCAGCTCTCTCTTGACAGGGCCCAGCTCCTACAATGAGCAGTTCTTC.

The chain combines TRBV12-3 or TRBV12-4 with TRBJ1-6; D may be TRBD1 (6 bases). V was trimmed by 5 bases and J by 9 bases, leaving 8 bases between them. The length of the CDR3 is 12 residues. This CDR3 reads CASSPGVSPLHF. CDR3 DNA: TGTGCCAGCAGTCCAGGGGTTTCACCCCTCCACTTT.

The chain links TRBV29-1 to TRBJ2-1, with 8 bases lining up with TRBD2. CDR1 and CDR2 (germline): SQVTM, ANQGSEA. J lost 2 bases, V lost 0 bases, and 9 bases had no gene match. The CDR3 runs 17 residues. This CDR3 is CSVEDYSGGKAYNEQFF. The CDR3 DNA reads TGCAGCGTTGAAGACTATTCGGGGGGGAAAGCCTACAATGAGCAGTTCTTC.

The chain employs TRBV11-1 and TRBJ1-1; perhaps TRBD1 as D (6 bases). The CDR3 runs to 13 residues. V lost 6 bases, J lost 4 bases, and 12 bases lay in between. Germline CDR1 and CDR2: SGHAT and FQDESV (reference sequence). This chain's CDR3 is CASSSTGTTEAFF. DNA of the CDR3: TGTGCCAGCAGTTCCACAGGGACCACTGAAGCTTTCTTT. Drawing the rest from reference TRBV11-1 and TRBJ1-1, the complete variable domain is EAEVAQSPRYKITEKSQAVAFWCDPISGHATLYWYRQILGQGPELLVQFQDESVVDDSQLPKDRFSAERLKGVDSTLKIQPAELGDSAMYLCASSSTGTTEAFFGQGTRLTVV.

The chain couples TRBV5-6 to TRBJ2-2; D is possibly TRBD1 or TRBD2 (5 bases each). The V and J ends lost 3 bases and 9 bases respectively, with 9 bases between them. CDR3 size: 12 residues. Germline V gene data show CDR1 as SGHDT and CDR2 as YYEEEE. CDR3 nucleotides: TGTGCCAGCAGCTACGGGGCAAGGGAGCTGTTTTTT. This translates into CASSYGARELFF.

The gene calls are TRBV4-1 and TRBJ2-7; 9 bases are shared with TRBD2. The germline V gene encodes CDR1 MGHRA and CDR2 YSYEKL. With V trimmed by 0 bases and J by 4 bases, 10 bases remained unmatched. The CDR3 contains 17 residues. CDR3 sequence: CASSQDQLAGISYEQYF. The CDR3 DNA is TGCGCCAGCAGCCAAGATCAGCTAGCGGGAATCTCTTACGAGCAGTACTTC.

This clonotype has only a few counts. The genes are TRBV12-3 or TRBV12-4 and TRBJ2-1, with TRBD2 matching over 8 bases. The CDR3 covers 15 residues. The junction had 6 bases not matched to a gene; V was cut back by 4 bases and J by 4 bases. In nucleotides, the CDR3 is TGTGCCAGCAGTTCCCCGGGGGGGGCGTACAATGAGCAGTTCTTC. Amino acid sequence: CASSSPGGAYNEQFF.

This chain links TRBV29-1 with TRBJ2-3; D is undetermined. CDR1 and CDR2 (germline): SQVTM, ANQGSEA. The length of the CDR3 is 11 residues. Trimming took off 3 bases at V and 3 bases at J, with 4 bases between the two ends. In nucleotides, the CDR3 is TGCAGCGTTGAGGAGACAGATACGCAGTATTTT. Protein sequence: CSVEETDTQYF.

This clonotype was seen a handful of times. The gene calls are TRBV15 and TRBJ2-7, with D possibly matching TRBD2 (6 bases). Germline V lookup: CDR1 LNHNV, CDR2 YYDKDF (reference sequence). The germline V and J ends were trimmed by 3 bases and 3 bases, with 15 bases remaining between them. This CDR3 is 15 amino acids long. Written as DNA, the CDR3 is TGTGCCACCAGCAGCCCACAGGAGGGCCGCTACGAGCAGTACTTC. Protein sequence: CATSSPQEGRYEQYF. The full variable domain, its missing parts supplied by reference TRBV15 and TRBJ2-7, is DAMVIQNPRYQVTQFGKPVTLSCSQTLNHNVMYWYQQKSSQAPKLLFHYYDKDFNNEADTPDNFQSRRPNTSFCFLDIRSPGLGDTAMYLCATSSPQEGRYEQYFGPGTRLTVT.

The CDR3, as DNA: TGTGCCAGCAGTGAGCGGGCCAGGGTGAACACTGAAGCTTTCTTT. It yields the protein CASSERARVNTEAFF. The rearrangement joins TRBV2 to TRBJ1-1; tentatively, D is TRBD1 (5 bases). The CDR3 runs to 15 residues. V gave up 3 bases and J gave up 0 bases, with 11 bases separating them. The germline V gene has CDR1 SNHLY and CDR2 FYNNEI.